Listed here are 32 T cell receptor beta chains from one sample, sequenced in a study of blood T cell repertoires in COVID-19. TCRdb keeps only in-frame clones here, not all; method: immunoSEQ multiplex PCR. The table lists 250,000 or so clones, approximately 89% of them singletons. Material for sequencing was PBMCs or T cells enriched from blood (not recorded which). The source of these receptors is a middle-aged woman who had been exposed to COVID-19.

The chain's CDR3 is CASRYSGEEKLFF. The DNA for the CDR3 is TGTGCCAGCAGGTACAGCGGGGAAGAAAAACTGTTTTTT. The chain is built from TRBV6-5 and TRBJ1-4; no clear D. Germline assignment: CDR1 MNHEY and CDR2 SVGAGI. V lost 6 bases to trimming and J lost 8 bases, with 13 bases between them. The CDR3 totals 13 residues.

The chain links TRBV5-8 to TRBJ1-1, with a weak D call TRBD1 (6 bases). The CDR3 runs 14 residues. With 4 bases removed from V and 5 bases from J, the gap between germline ends came to 15 bases. The germline V gene encodes CDR1 SGHTS and CDR2 YDEGEE. The CDR3 is CASSNRARGTEAFF. As DNA, the CDR3 is TGTGCCAGCAGCAACAGGGCTCGGGGTACTGAAGCTTTCTTT.

The chain couples TRBV27 to TRBJ1-5; D might be TRBD1 (5 bases). The CDR3 extends over 16 amino acids. Deletions cut 3 bases from V and 6 bases from J, with 18 bases between. Germline CDR1 and CDR2: MNHEY and SMNVEV (reference sequence). CDR3 loop: CASSLETPGGGQPQHF. CDR3 sequence (DNA): TGTGCCAGCAGTTTGGAAACGCCCGGGGGGGGTCAGCCCCAGCATTTT.

In DNA, the CDR3 is TGTGCCAGCAGCTCTTCCGCACAGGGGGCAGGGCAGCCCCAGCATTTT. This gives the protein CASSSSAQGAGQPQHF. The V gene is TRBV5-6, the J gene TRBJ1-5, with 9 bases that match TRBD1. The CDR3 is made up of 16 amino acids. Germline assignment: CDR1 SGHDT and CDR2 YYEEEE. The ends lost 3 bases at V and 7 bases at J; junction bases unmatched: 11.

The gene calls are TRBV28 and TRBJ2-1; 8 bases are a match to TRBD2. V dropped 5 bases and J dropped 8; count of bases not matched to a gene: 11. This CDR3 region has 15 residues. Germline V gives CDR1 MDHEN, CDR2 SYDVKM. The CDR3 bases are TGTGCCAGCAGTCCCCCCGGGGGGGGTGGCTATGAGCAGTTCTTC. This encodes CASSPPGGGGYEQFF.

J is TRBJ1-2 and V is TRBV19, with a weak D call TRBD1 (5 bases). V was clipped by 9 bases and J by 2 bases, with 13 bases between them. Germline lookup yields CDR1 LNHDA and CDR2 SQIVND (reference sequence). This CDR3 has 13 amino acids. The CDR3 nucleotides are TGTGCCAGCCGTGGGGGGGAAAACTATGGCTACACCTTC. This translates into CASRGGENYGYTF.

The chain recombines TRBV9 with TRBJ2-4, with no clear D. The CDR3 spans 14 residues. V gave up 4 bases and J gave up 0 bases, with 8 bases separating them. Germline-derived CDR1 and CDR2 are SGDLS and YYNGEE. CDR3 residues: CASSPSLAKNIQYF. The CDR3 bases are TGTGCCAGCAGCCCGTCCCTAGCCAAAAACATTCAGTACTTC.

This sequence joins TRBV3-1 (or the pseudogene TRBV3-2) and TRBJ2-7; 8 bases align to TRBD1. V lost 4 bases and J lost 3; bases outside the gene matches: 5. CDR1 is LGHDT, CDR2 YNNKEL, per germline (reference sequence). The CDR3 contains 14 residues. The CDR3 nucleotides are TGTGCCAGCAGCCGAGACAGGGGCGGCTACGAGCAGTACTTC. Protein product: CASSRDRGGYEQYF.

This clone was seen a single time. The CDR3 region has the DNA TGTGCCAGCAGCCTCGCCGGGGGTCCCGTTAGGATGGGCTACACCTTC. This translates into CASSLAGGPVRMGYTF. V gene TRBV11-2 combines with J gene TRBJ1-2; possibly TRBD1 for D (5 bases). V was cut by 5 bases and J by 8 bases, with 24 bases left in between. CDR3 length: 16 residues. Germline V CDR1 and CDR2: SGHAT, FQNNGV. The full variable domain, rest sourced from reference TRBV11-2 and TRBJ1-2, is EAGVAQSPRYKIIEKRQSVAFWCNPISGHATLYWYQQILGQGPKLLIQFQNNGVVDDSQLPKDRFSAERLKGVDSTLKIQPAKLEDSAVYLCASSLAGGPVRMGYTFGSGTRLTVV.

The gene calls are TRBV7-8 and TRBJ1-5, with D uncertain. This CDR3 contains 16 residues. The V and J ends lost 1 base and 5 bases respectively, with 15 bases between them. The V gene's germline CDR1 is SGHVS and CDR2 FQNEAQ. CDR3 nucleotide sequence: TGTGCCAGCAGCTTAGGCGGGTTCTCTCTTGATCAGCCCCAGCATTTT. This gives the protein CASSLGGFSLDQPQHF. Looking up the rest from reference TRBV7-8 and TRBJ1-5 gives the full variable domain: GAGVSQSPRYKVAKRGQDVALRCDPISGHVSLFWYQQALGQGPEFLTYFQNEAQLDKSGLPSDRFFAERPEGSVSTLKIQRTQQEDSAVYLCASSLGGFSLDQPQHFGDGTRLSIL.

Only one count was recorded for this clone. The chain has TRBV3-1 (or the pseudogene TRBV3-2) and TRBJ1-2; D is possibly TRBD1 (5 bases). The CDR3 length is 15 residues. CDR1 is LGHDT, CDR2 YNNKEL, per germline (reference sequence). Trimming took 0 bases from V and 2 from J, leaving 10 bases between them. In DNA, the CDR3 is TGTGCCAGCAGCCAAGAGGTGGACATAAACTATGGCTACACCTTC. Its protein product is CASSQEVDINYGYTF.

CDR3 sequence (DNA): TGTGCCAGCAGCTTAGGTATAGGGGGGGGGCAGTACAATGAGCAGTTCTTC. Translating gives CASSLGIGGGQYNEQFF. The V call is TRBV11-2, the J call TRBJ2-1; possible D gene TRBD2, 7 bases. Germline V CDR1 and CDR2: SGHAT, FQNNGV. V lost 1 base and J 4 bases, leaving 17 bases between the germline ends. The length of the CDR3 is 17 residues.

The gene calls are TRBV6-2 or TRBV6-3 and TRBJ2-1; 9 nucleotides align to TRBD2. Germline CDR1 reads MNHEY; CDR2 reads SVGEGT. The V and J ends lost 5 bases and 2 bases, in that order; junction bases with no gene match: 4. The CDR3 contains 15 residues. The CDR3 region has the DNA TGTGCCAGCAGTCCGGGACTAGCCCCCTACAATGAGCAGTTCTTC. Its protein product is CASSPGLAPYNEQFF.

The gene calls are TRBV30 and TRBJ2-1; the match to TRBD2 covers 11 bases. With 0 bases clipped from V and 9 bases from J, the junction kept 4 bases outside the gene matches. Germline CDR1 reads GTSNPN; CDR2 reads SVGIG (reference sequence). The length of the CDR3 is 14 residues. The CDR3 here is CAWSVLAGDSEQFF. CDR3 nucleotides: TGTGCCTGGAGTGTACTAGCGGGAGATAGTGAGCAGTTCTTC.

The genes are TRBV10-3 and TRBJ2-2, with D perhaps matching TRBD2 (5 bases). Per the germline V gene, CDR1 is ENHRY and CDR2 is SYGVKD. CDR3 size: 13 residues. V shed 10 bases and J shed 6 bases, with 15 bases lying between them. The CDR3 here is CATTLRAPGELFF. DNA of the CDR3: TGTGCCACTACGTTGCGGGCCCCCGGGGAGCTGTTTTTT.

This clone was seen only once. The rearrangement joins TRBV5-1 to TRBJ2-2; TRBD1 aligns across 11 bases. Trimming took 3 bases from V and 6 from J; bases not matched to a gene: 13. This CDR3 is 18 amino acids long. Germline-derived CDR1 and CDR2 are SGHRS and YFSETQ. The CDR3 nucleotides are TGCGCCAGCAGCTCTCTCTGGACAGGGGGCAGTAACGCCGGGGAGCTGTTTTTT. Its protein product is CASSSLWTGGSNAGELFF. Using reference TRBV5-1 and TRBJ2-2 for the parts outside the CDR3, the full variable domain is KAGVTQTPRYLIKTRGQQVTLSCSPISGHRSVSWYQQTPGQGLQFLFEYFSETQRNKGNFPGRFSGRQFSNSRSEMNVSTLELGDSALYLCASSSLWTGGSNAGELFFGEGSRLTVL.

The V and J genes are TRBV7-3 and TRBJ2-3; D is unresolved. V dropped 5 bases and J dropped 0 bases, with 15 bases sitting between them. This CDR3 region has 16 residues. Germline values: CDR1 SGHTA, CDR2 FQGTGA. The CDR3 DNA follows: TGTGCCAGCAGCCCAGGAATATCAACTAGCACAGATACGCAGTATTTT. It specifies CASSPGISTSTDTQYF.

The chain carries TRBV6-6 and TRBJ2-1, with TRBD1 matching 8 bases. Losses at the gene ends were 5 bases for V and 4 bases for J; bases not matched to a gene: 1. Germline CDR1 and CDR2: MNHNY and SVGAGI (reference sequence). There are 13 residues in the CDR3. For the CDR3, the DNA is TGTGCCAGCAGTCGACAGGGGTACAATGAGCAGTTCTTC. It codes for CASSRQGYNEQFF.

The genes are TRBV27 and TRBJ2-4, with 8 bases aligning to TRBD1. The germline CDR1 and CDR2 sequences are MNHEY and SMNVEV (reference sequence). With V trimmed by 6 bases and J by 11 bases, 15 bases remained unmatched. This CDR3 comprises 15 residues. The DNA of the CDR3 is TGTGCCAGCAGCAGCGTCACAGGGGGAGGCCGATTTCAGTACTTC. This codes for CASSSVTGGGRFQYF.

The V gene is TRBV27, the J gene TRBJ1-6, with a weak D call TRBD1 (5 bases). The germline V gene has CDR1 MNHEY and CDR2 SMNVEV (reference sequence). The CDR3 has 13 amino acids. The V and J ends lost 3 bases and 7 bases respectively, with 7 bases between them. The CDR3 nucleotides are TGTGCCAGCAGTTTGGGGCCGAATTCACCCCTCCACTTT. Amino acids: CASSLGPNSPLHF.

The gene calls are TRBV28 and TRBJ1-1; a possible D gene is TRBD1 (6 bases). Germline CDR1 is MDHEN and CDR2 is SYDVKM. V gave up 7 bases and J gave up 10 bases, with 19 bases separating them. This CDR3 spans 13 amino acids. As DNA, the CDR3 is TGTGCCAGCACGTCCCCAGGGGAGGGCGGAGCTTTCTTT. Translating it yields CASTSPGEGGAFF.

The V call is TRBV9, the J call TRBJ1-2; D remains unclear. In germline, CDR1 is SGDLS, CDR2 YYNGEE. The CDR3 sequence is 15 residues long. V shed 4 bases and J shed 4 bases, with 17 bases lying between them. This CDR3 is CASSPQEIRGYGYTF. CDR3 nucleotides: TGTGCCAGCAGCCCCCAGGAAATACGGGGCTATGGCTACACCTTC.

The chain recombines TRBV4-1 with TRBJ2-6; D is unclear. Trimming left V 0 bases short and J 0 bases short, with 15 bases between. The germline CDR1 and CDR2 sequences are MGHRA and YSYEKL. CDR3 length: 19 amino acids. The chain's CDR3 is CASSQDENRPISGANVLTF. CDR3 nucleotides: TGCGCCAGCAGCCAAGATGAGAACAGACCAATCTCTGGGGCCAACGTCCTGACTTTC.

The chain carries TRBV19 and TRBJ2-3, with D possibly being TRBD2 (7 bases). The germline gives CDR1 LNHDA, CDR2 SQIVND (reference sequence). V lost 4 bases and J lost 2, with 16 bases in between. This CDR3 has 16 residues. CDR3 nucleotide sequence: TGTGCCAGTAGTAACCCGGGGAGGGGGGCCACAGATACGCAGTATTTT. Translation: CASSNPGRGATDTQYF.

In this sample, this clone turned up once. For the CDR3, the DNA is TGTGCCATCAGTGTCCGGGAGGGCCCGGACAATGAGCAGTTCTTC. Protein product: CAISVREGPDNEQFF. This chain uses TRBV10-3 with TRBJ2-1; 8 nucleotides match TRBD2. This CDR3 spans 15 amino acids. Germline V gene lookup returns CDR1 ENHRY and CDR2 SYGVKD. V lost 4 bases to trimming and J lost 5 bases; unmatched junction nucleotides: 7.

This clone was recorded once. One end of the junction varies from germline; a read error may be responsible. The chain is built from TRBV5-1 and TRBJ2-2, with a weak D call TRBD2 (6 bases). Germline V lookup: CDR1 SGHRS, CDR2 YFSETQ. CDR3 length: 16 amino acids. CDR3 bases: TGTGCCAGCAGCTTGGGGACGGGAAGCGGGACCGGGGAGCTGTTTTTT. Its translation: CASSLGTGSGTGELFF.

The rearrangement uses TRBV4-3 and TRBJ2-2; 8 nucleotides match TRBD1. This CDR3 is 16 amino acids long. Germline V gene sequence: CDR1 LGHNA, CDR2 YSLEER. V was clipped by 0 bases and J by 7 bases; unmatched bases: 7. CDR3 amino acids: CASSQDRGTGFGELFF. CDR3 DNA sequence: TGCGCCAGCAGCCAAGACCGGGGGACAGGTTTCGGGGAGCTGTTTTTT.

The chain couples TRBV29-1 to TRBJ1-2; D not certain. This CDR3 comprises 13 residues. V gave up 1 base and J gave up 3 bases, with 9 bases separating them. CDR1 SQVTM and CDR2 ANQGSEA come from the germline V gene. The CDR3 coding sequence is TGCAGCGTTGAAGGGAGTGATTACTATGGCTACACCTTC. Amino acids: CSVEGSDYYGYTF.

The rearrangement joins TRBV18 to TRBJ1-4; maybe TRBD1 (6 bases). CDR3 length: 17 amino acids. V shed 4 bases and J shed 5 bases, with 20 bases lying between them. Germline lookup yields CDR1 KGHSH and CDR2 LQKENI. The chain's CDR3 is CASSQTTGIAPNEKLFF. As DNA, the CDR3 is TGTGCCAGCTCACAGACCACAGGGATCGCCCCAAATGAAAAACTGTTTTTT. Full variable domain (rest looked up from reference TRBV18 and TRBJ1-4): NAGVMQNPRHLVRRRGQEARLRCSPMKGHSHVYWYRQLPEEGLKFMVYLQKENIIDESGMPKERFSAEFPKEGPSILRIQQVVRGDSAAYFCASSQTTGIAPNEKLFFGSGTQLSVL.

The genes are TRBV21-1 and TRBJ2-1; the D segment call TRBD2 is taken from the table without a DNA check. TRBV21-1 is recorded as a pseudogene. This CDR3 region has 18 residues. The CDR3 region is CASSKGFGGPCSYNEQFF. CDR3 bases: TGTGCCAGCAGCAAAGGGTTCGGGGGTCCCTGCTCCTACAATGAGCAGTTCTTC.

The chain links TRBV27 to TRBJ2-1; 7 bases fit TRBD1. The CDR3 is 17 residues long. Germline V gene data show CDR1 as MNHEY and CDR2 as SMNVEV (reference sequence). The trim removed 2 bases at V and 4 bases at J, leaving 11 bases unmatched. The CDR3 is CASSLRERQGVYNEQFF. The CDR3 bases are TGTGCCAGCAGTTTAAGGGAACGGCAGGGGGTTTACAATGAGCAGTTCTTC.

The chain carries TRBV28 and TRBJ1-5; the D is unclear. Trimming stripped 6 bases from V and 9 bases from J, with 9 bases between. The CDR3 runs to 11 residues. The germline gives CDR1 MDHEN, CDR2 SYDVKM. The chain's CDR3 is CASSEARPQHF. Written as DNA, the CDR3 is TGTGCCAGCAGCGAGGCGAGGCCCCAGCATTTT.